A single sample is the source of the 6 T cell receptor beta chains below, sequenced in a study of cytomegalovirus exposure and HLA in healthy donors. The PCR had 60 Vbeta and 13 Jbeta primers. Profiling relied on immunoSEQ multiplex PCR, and the TCRdb table lists in-frame clones only, not all of them. This sample's table has roughly 60,000 clones. The sequenced material came from PBMCs. The receptor source for this set is a woman aged 18 to 35 in good health and CMV-seronegative.

The chain uses TRBV4-2 and TRBJ1-2; possibly TRBD1 for D (6 bases). The germline gives CDR1 LGHNA, CDR2 YNFKEQ. Trimming pared 4 bases from V and 0 bases from J, leaving 18 bases between. This CDR3 is built from 17 residues. CDR3 in amino acids: CASSRFTGISSNYGYTF. CDR3 nucleotides: TGTGCCAGCAGCCGATTCACAGGGATTTCGTCTAACTATGGCTACACCTTC.

The V call is TRBV27, the J call TRBJ2-7, with a tentative D call TRBD2 (5 bases). This CDR3 has 14 residues. In germline, CDR1 is MNHEY, CDR2 SMNVEV (reference sequence). The V gene lost 2 bases and the J gene lost 3 bases, with 11 bases spanning the gap. The CDR3 sequence is CASSLSAGSYEQYF. As DNA, the CDR3 is TGTGCCAGCAGTTTAAGCGCGGGCAGCTACGAGCAGTACTTC.

The rearrangement joins TRBV4-2 to TRBJ2-5; 11 bases match TRBD2. Germline CDR1 and CDR2: LGHNA and YNFKEQ. The CDR3 is 18 residues long. The trim removed 1 base at V and 2 bases at J, leaving 9 bases unmatched. The chain's CDR3 is CASSQGTASGGSQETQYF. DNA of the CDR3: TGTGCCAGCAGCCAAGGGACGGCTAGCGGGGGGTCACAAGAGACCCAGTACTTC.

This chain uses TRBV6-1 with TRBJ1-6; the D gene is possibly TRBD1 (5 bases). This CDR3 is 15 amino acids long. Germline lookup yields CDR1 MNHNS and CDR2 SASEGT. Trimming shortened V by 1 base and J by 4 bases, and 8 bases separated the two germline ends. Here the CDR3 DNA reads TGTGCCAGCAGTGAAGTGGGGGGATATAATTCACCCCTCCACTTT. Amino acid sequence: CASSEVGGYNSPLHF.

The chain is built from TRBV18 and TRBJ1-1; 8 bases line up with TRBD1. Germline CDR1 KGHSH, CDR2 LQKENI. V trimming: 6 bases; J trimming: 3 bases; junction bases outside the gene matches: 12. This CDR3 is built from 16 residues. CDR3 nucleotide sequence: TGTGCCAGCTCCCTTAGACAGGGGAATTCGTACACTGAAGCTTTCTTT. This encodes CASSLRQGNSYTEAFF.

This chain links TRBV6-1 with TRBJ2-7, with TRBD2 matching over 10 bases. Germline-derived CDR1 and CDR2 are MNHNS and SASEGT. The CDR3 contains 13 residues. V gave up 4 bases and J gave up 3 bases; unmatched junction bases: 0. CDR3 in amino acids: CASSGTSGYEQYF. The CDR3 DNA follows: TGTGCCAGCAGTGGGACTAGCGGCTACGAGCAGTACTTC.